This TCR beta chain is from a study of cytomegalovirus exposure and HLA in healthy donors. The PCR was carried out with 60 Vbeta primers and 13 Jbeta primers. Method: immunoSEQ multiplex PCR; TCRdb's copy keeps in-frame clones and lacks some. The sample records 270,000 or so clones, roughly 89% being singletons. V lost 5 bases, J lost 6 bases, and 6 bases stayed unmatched. The CDR3 has 13 residues. Germline V gives CDR1 MNHEY, CDR2 SVGAGI. The source is a man aged 35 to 55 in good health and CMV-seropositive. The J gene is TRBJ1-2, the V gene TRBV6-5; 7 bases are shared with TRBD1. Sequenced material: PBMCs. The CDR3 nucleotides are TGTGCCAGCAGTCGGGACAGTCACGATGGCTACACCTTC. Translation gives CASSRDSHDGYTF.